The 13 T cell receptor beta chains given below trace back to one sample, sequenced in a study of identical twins. One entry per CDR3 protein results from TCRdb running MiXCR on the 5' RACE reads. The sample has about 210,000 distinct CDR3 sequences, approximately 9% seen once. Specimen: memory (CD45RO+) T cells sorted from blood. Every receptor here comes from a woman in her late teens or twenties in good health.

This clonotype has more than one count but fewer than ten. J is TRBJ1-1 and V is TRBV12-5, with unresolved D. The germline V and J ends were trimmed by 1 base and 5 bases, with 11 bases remaining between them. The CDR3 runs 14 residues. Germline V CDR1 and CDR2: LGHNT, FRNRAP. The CDR3 reads CASGLDTIRTEAFF. CDR3 DNA: TGTGCTAGTGGTTTGGACACCATTCGGACTGAAGCTTTCTTT.

This clonotype was seen ten or more times. The CDR3 reads CASSAGVSGYTF. CDR3 bases: TGTGCCAGCAGTGCAGGAGTTAGTGGCTACACCTTC. The chain links TRBV6-5 to TRBJ1-2; no clear D gene. The CDR3 contains 12 residues. Germline V gives CDR1 MNHEY, CDR2 SVGAGI. V was cut by 5 bases and J by 7 bases, with 11 bases left in between.

This clonotype was picked up a small number of times. J is TRBJ1-2 and V is TRBV15; D ambiguous. Looked up from germline, CDR1 is LNHNV and CDR2 is YYDKDF (reference sequence). V lost 0 bases, J lost 8 bases, and 7 bases lay in between. The CDR3 runs to 12 residues. CDR3 amino acids: CATSRDFTGYTF. CDR3 bases: TGTGCCACCAGCAGAGATTTTACGGGCTACACCTTC.

This clonotype has more than one count but fewer than ten. V usage is TRBV2 and J usage is TRBJ2-2; D tentatively fits TRBD1 or TRBD2 (5 bases each). Germline V gene sequence: CDR1 SNHLY, CDR2 FYNNEI. This CDR3 is built from 14 residues. Trimming took 8 bases from V and 2 from J, leaving 12 bases between them. Here the CDR3 reads CASATGANTGELFF. CDR3 nucleotides: TGTGCCAGCGCTACCGGGGCAAACACCGGGGAGCTGTTTTTT.

This clonotype has a handful of counts. The chain links TRBV19 to TRBJ2-1; 11 bases map to TRBD2. The trim removed 0 bases at V and 7 bases at J, leaving 8 bases unmatched. Looked up from germline, CDR1 is LNHDA and CDR2 is SQIVND (reference sequence). This CDR3 has 17 residues. The CDR3: CASSIDPGLAVQNEQFF. The CDR3 bases are TGTGCCAGTAGTATAGACCCGGGACTAGCGGTTCAAAATGAGCAGTTCTTC.

At least ten counts were recorded for this clonotype. The gene calls are TRBV20-1 and TRBJ2-5, with 7 bases that match TRBD1. In germline, CDR1 is DFQATT, CDR2 SNEGSKA (reference sequence). V gave up 0 bases and J gave up 3 bases; unmatched junction bases: 1. This CDR3 is 13 amino acids long. CDR3 amino acids: CSAREDREETQYF. CDR3 nucleotides: TGCAGTGCTAGAGAAGACAGGGAAGAGACCCAGTACTTC.

The rearrangement uses TRBV5-1 and TRBJ2-7, with D hard to call. Looked up from germline, CDR1 is SGHRS and CDR2 is YFSETQ. Deletions cut 0 bases from V and 2 bases from J, with 15 bases between. CDR3 size: 16 residues. CDR3 sequence (DNA): TGCGCCAGCAGCTTGGTCCCCCACAGAGAGCCCTACGAGCAGTACTTC. Protein: CASSLVPHREPYEQYF.

This clonotype was observed a handful of times. The rearrangement links TRBV9 to TRBJ1-6; no clear D. This CDR3 comprises 13 residues. Germline assignment: CDR1 SGDLS and CDR2 YYNGEE. V was cut by 3 bases and J by 9 bases, with 10 bases left in between. The CDR3 DNA sequence: TGTGCCAGCAGCGCCCCCCTAGGTTCACCCCTCCACTTT. Protein product: CASSAPLGSPLHF.

As concerns this clonotype: This CDR3 is missing its conserved last phenylalanine or tryptophan, likely due to a read error. The DNA is left out, because the CDR3 cannot be placed on it with certainty; the CDR3 is given as TCRdb lists it. The chain combines TRBV27 with TRBJ2-7; the table's D call of TRBD1 was not tested on the DNA. The CDR3 length equals 10 residues, ends included. From germline, CDR1 is MNHEY and CDR2 SMNVEV (reference sequence). The CDR3 here is CASSTDRGFL.

The sample holds many counts of this clonotype. This chain uses TRBV25-1 with TRBJ2-2; maybe TRBD1 (5 bases). V was clipped by 4 bases and J by 3 bases, with 12 bases between them. This CDR3 comprises 15 residues. CDR1 is MGHDK and CDR2 is SYGVNS in the germline V gene. CDR3 in DNA: TGTGCCAGCAGTGGAAGGGGCGGATACACCGGGGAGCTGTTTTTT. This gives the protein CASSGRGGYTGELFF.

This clonotype was seen a few times. The genes are TRBV11-2 and TRBJ2-1; 9 nucleotides line up with TRBD2. The CDR3 has 15 residues. The V and J ends lost 1 base and 8 bases, in that order; junction bases with no gene match: 6. Per germline, CDR1 SGHAT and CDR2 FQNNGV. The CDR3 here is CASSLVVLAGHEQFF. DNA for the CDR3: TGTGCCAGCAGCTTAGTTGTCCTAGCGGGACATGAGCAGTTCTTC.

The table lists this clonotype with a few counts. The chain has TRBV20-1 and TRBJ2-3; 12 bases are shared with TRBD2. Germline values: CDR1 DFQATT, CDR2 SNEGSKA (reference sequence). V was clipped by 3 bases and J by 2 bases; unmatched bases: 6. The CDR3 sequence is 16 residues long. Written as DNA, the CDR3 is TGCAGTGCTAGGGGACTAGCGGGCCTTAACACAGATACGCAGTATTTT. Translation: CSARGLAGLNTDTQYF.

The CDR3 sequence is CASLPEAEAFF. The CDR3 DNA follows: TGTGCCAGTCTCCCAGAGGCTGAAGCTTTCTTT. The genes are TRBV21-1 and TRBJ1-1. TRBV21-1 is listed as a pseudogene. The length of the CDR3 is 11 residues.